This TCR beta chain is from a study of identical twins. CDR1 is MNHNY and CDR2 is SVGAGI in the germline V gene (reference sequence). Trimming shortened V by 2 bases and J by 9 bases, and 7 bases separated the two germline ends. The CDR3 has 11 residues. A single record per CDR3 protein comes from TCRdb applying MiXCR to the 5' RACE reads. The data contain roughly 240,000 distinct CDR3 sequences, 7% of them singletons. This sample was also put to use in a study of yellow fever vaccine responses in identical twins.

Sequencing was carried out using memory (CD45RO+) T cells sorted from blood. The TCR comes from a woman aged 18-35 years in good health. This chain uses TRBV6-6 with TRBJ1-1; TRBD1 is a possible D gene (5 bases). CDR3 residues: CASSYEGQAFF. The CDR3, as DNA: TGTGCCAGCAGTTACGAGGGGCAAGCTTTCTTT.